This entry lists 31 T cell receptor beta chains sequenced from one sample in a study of T cell responses to AZD1222 COVID-19 vaccine. Profiling relied on immunoSEQ multiplex PCR, and the TCRdb table lists in-frame clones only, not all of them. The sample has some 200,000 clones, approximately 90% seen once. The specimen comprised peripheral blood, sampled 28 days after the second AZD1222 dose. All receptors come from an adult who received the AZD1222 COVID-19 vaccine.

This sequence joins TRBV3-1 (or the pseudogene TRBV3-2) and TRBJ2-6; D remains ambiguous. This CDR3 has 16 amino acids. The V gene lost 1 base and the J gene lost 0 bases, with 7 bases spanning the gap. From germline, CDR1 is LGHDT and CDR2 YNNKEL (reference sequence). This CDR3 is CASSQVPISGANVLTF. The CDR3 bases are TGTGCCAGCAGCCAAGTCCCGATCTCTGGGGCCAACGTCCTGACTTTC.

This clone turned up a few times. The V call is TRBV18, the J call TRBJ2-7; no definite D call. Trimming removed 3 bases from V and 2 bases from J, with 5 bases in between. Germline values: CDR1 KGHSH, CDR2 LQKENI. This CDR3 has 12 amino acids. CDR3 coding DNA: TGTGCCAGCTCACCCACCGCCTACGAGCAGTACTTC. This codes for CASSPTAYEQYF.

This sequence joins TRBV18 and TRBJ2-5; 11 positions match TRBD2. CDR3 length equals 15 residues. Germline loops: CDR1 KGHSH, CDR2 LQKENI. V dropped 2 bases and J dropped 5; count of bases not matched to a gene: 4. In DNA, the CDR3 is TGTGCCAGCTCACCAGTCGGGACTAGCGGTGAGACCCAGTACTTC. As protein: CASSPVGTSGETQYF.

This chain connects TRBV28 to TRBJ1-1; a weak D match, TRBD1 (6 bases). CDR3 size: 15 residues. V was pared by 3 bases and J by 6 bases, with 17 bases between. The V gene's germline CDR1 is MDHEN and CDR2 SYDVKM. CDR3 amino acids: CASSLHGGASPEAFF. CDR3 DNA sequence: TGTGCCAGCAGTTTGCATGGGGGGGCTTCCCCTGAAGCTTTCTTT.

This chain uses TRBV20-1 with TRBJ2-7; D unresolved. The CDR3 runs 11 residues. With 4 bases removed from V and 5 bases from J, the gap between germline ends came to 9 bases. CDR1 and CDR2 (germline): DFQATT, SNEGSKA (reference sequence). This CDR3 is CSAILEDEQYF. The CDR3 DNA reads TGCAGTGCTATATTAGAAGACGAGCAGTACTTC.

The V gene is TRBV6-5, the J gene TRBJ2-2; D is undetermined. The CDR3 totals 12 residues. Germline assignment: CDR1 MNHEY and CDR2 SVGAGI. Deletions cut 2 bases from V and 11 bases from J, with 9 bases between. This chain's CDR3 is CASSYGRAELFF. For the CDR3, the DNA is TGTGCCAGCAGTTACGGTCGCGCCGAGCTGTTTTTT.

This clone came up once. The V and J genes are TRBV9 and TRBJ1-6, with D unclear. This CDR3 is built from 16 residues. Germline CDR1 is SGDLS and CDR2 is YYNGEE. V lost 0 bases, J lost 0 bases, and 7 bases lay in between. The CDR3 is CASSVDGSSYNSPLHF. The CDR3 DNA is TGTGCCAGCAGCGTAGACGGGAGCTCCTATAATTCACCCCTCCACTTT.

CDR3 sequence (DNA): TGTGCCAGCAGTCCATCCCCTCTAGCGGGAGTACACGAGCAGTACTTC. Protein: CASSPSPLAGVHEQYF. The gene calls are TRBV27 and TRBJ2-7, with TRBD2 matching over 10 bases. This CDR3 has 16 residues. J gave up 5 bases and V 5 bases, and 12 bases lay outside the gene matches. The germline V gene has CDR1 MNHEY and CDR2 SMNVEV (reference sequence).

The V and J genes are TRBV30 and TRBJ2-2; TRBD2 might be the D (6 bases). The V end was cut by 6 bases, the J end by 6 bases, with 11 bases between. CDR1 GTSNPN and CDR2 SVGIG come from the germline V gene (reference sequence). The CDR3 has 12 amino acids. The CDR3 protein is CACHGRSGELFF. The CDR3 region has the DNA TGTGCCTGTCACGGGAGATCCGGGGAGCTGTTTTTT.

This clone was seen a few times. The rearrangement uses TRBV28 and TRBJ2-7, with D unresolved. From germline, CDR1 is MDHEN and CDR2 SYDVKM. Trimming removed 1 base from V and 0 bases from J, with 10 bases in between. The CDR3 extends over 15 amino acids. CDR3 coding DNA: TGTGCCAGCAGTTTATTTGGACGGAACTCCTACGAGCAGTACTTC. Its translation is CASSLFGRNSYEQYF.

V gene TRBV10-3 combines with J gene TRBJ1-3; D is unresolved. Trimming left V 3 bases short and J 2 bases short, with 5 bases between. The CDR3 is made up of 13 amino acids. The germline V gene encodes CDR1 ENHRY and CDR2 SYGVKD. The CDR3 loop is CAISEITGNTIYF. The CDR3 DNA sequence: TGTGCCATCAGTGAAATCACTGGAAACACCATATATTTT.

J is TRBJ1-3 and V is TRBV29-1; no firm D call. The V gene's germline CDR1 is SQVTM and CDR2 ANQGSEA. V lost 7 bases and J lost 0, with 10 bases in between. The CDR3 loop spans 13 amino acids. The CDR3 here is CSAYHSSGNTIYF. CDR3 nucleotide sequence: TGCAGCGCCTATCACAGCTCTGGAAACACCATATATTTT.

This chain links TRBV18 with TRBJ1-1, with 7 nucleotides matching TRBD1. The germline gives CDR1 KGHSH, CDR2 LQKENI. With V trimmed by 3 bases and J by 7 bases, 14 bases remained unmatched. The CDR3 runs to 16 residues. The CDR3 reads CASSPVSLGGASEAFF. Written as DNA, the CDR3 is TGTGCCAGCTCACCGGTATCTCTAGGGGGCGCGAGTGAAGCTTTCTTT. The full variable domain, completed using reference TRBV18 and TRBJ1-1, is NAGVMQNPRHLVRRRGQEARLRCSPMKGHSHVYWYRQLPEEGLKFMVYLQKENIIDESGMPKERFSAEFPKEGPSILRIQQVVRGDSAAYFCASSPVSLGGASEAFFGQGTRLTVV.

The chain carries TRBV28 and TRBJ2-5, with a possible D match to TRBD1 (5 bases). The V end was cut by 8 bases, the J end by 2 bases, with 12 bases between. CDR3 size: 13 residues. Germline loops: CDR1 MDHEN, CDR2 SYDVKM. CDR3 residues: CASRVGAQETQYF. Written as DNA, the CDR3 is TGTGCCAGCCGAGTAGGGGCTCAAGAGACCCAGTACTTC.

The chain has TRBV10-3 and TRBJ1-6; D is uncertain. The V and J ends lost 3 bases and 7 bases respectively, with 10 bases between them. Germline V CDR1 and CDR2: ENHRY, SYGVKD. The CDR3 has 14 residues. CDR3 coding DNA: TGTGCCATCAGTGATACGGGGTCAAATTCACCCCTCCACTTT. Amino acid sequence: CAISDTGSNSPLHF.

This rearrangement joins TRBV9 to TRBJ1-4; D perhaps matches TRBD1 (5 bases). V lost 0 bases and J 8 bases, leaving 14 bases between the germline ends. There are 15 residues in the CDR3. Germline CDR1 SGDLS, CDR2 YYNGEE. CDR3 sequence reads: CASSVATTVFEKLFF. CDR3 bases: TGTGCCAGCAGCGTAGCTACGACAGTATTCGAAAAACTGTTTTTT.

This chain links TRBV29-1 with TRBJ2-3, with D maybe TRBD1 (6 bases). CDR1 SQVTM and CDR2 ANQGSEA come from the germline V gene. There are 13 residues in the CDR3. V was pared by 6 bases and J by 5 bases, with 15 bases between. The CDR3 bases are TGCAGCGTCGAGAGGGGGAAAGGAGATACGCAGTATTTT. Translation gives CSVERGKGDTQYF.

The chain is built from TRBV9 and TRBJ2-7, with 10 bases identical to TRBD2. The germline CDR1 and CDR2 sequences are SGDLS and YYNGEE. CDR3 size: 15 residues. The ends lost 4 bases at V and 2 bases at J; junction bases unmatched: 6. CDR3: CASSQGLAETYEQYF. CDR3 DNA: TGTGCCAGCAGCCAAGGACTAGCGGAGACCTACGAGCAGTACTTC.

The gene calls are TRBV12-3 or TRBV12-4 and TRBJ1-1, with D hard to call. The CDR3 is made up of 11 amino acids. V lost 5 bases to trimming and J lost 2 bases, with 3 bases between them. In nucleotides, the CDR3 is TGTGCCAGCAGTCGAAACACTGAAGCTTTCTTT. It specifies CASSRNTEAFF.

The CDR3 protein is CSVRGTSNTGELFF. The CDR3 nucleotides are TGCAGCGTCCGGGGGACGTCGAACACCGGGGAGCTGTTTTTT. The chain is built from TRBV29-1 and TRBJ2-2; possibly TRBD2 for D (6 bases). This CDR3 comprises 14 residues. CDR1 is SQVTM and CDR2 is ANQGSEA in the germline V gene. The V and J ends lost 6 bases and 0 bases respectively, with 11 bases between them.

A few counts support this clone. The V and J genes are TRBV28 and TRBJ2-7; D unresolved. Germline V lookup: CDR1 MDHEN, CDR2 SYDVKM. V was cut by 6 bases and J by 3 bases, with 12 bases left in between. CDR3 length: 13 amino acids. CDR3 residues: CASRTASLYEQYF. The CDR3 DNA sequence: TGTGCCAGCAGAACAGCCAGTCTCTACGAGCAGTACTTC.

The chain has TRBV20-1 and TRBJ2-3, with D uncertain. CDR3 length: 11 amino acids. Trimming left V 1 base short and J 4 bases short, with 3 bases between. CDR1 and CDR2 (germline): DFQATT, SNEGSKA (reference sequence). The CDR3 nucleotides read TGCAGTGCTAGAGGGTCAGATACGCAGTATTTT. Residues: CSARGSDTQYF.

Comment on this clone: Other DNA sequences within the sample encode an identical CDR3. The CDR3 DNA is TGTGCCAGCAGCTTGGCGGGAAACACCATATATTTT. Residues: CASSLAGNTIYF. The chain uses TRBV7-2 and TRBJ1-3, with unresolved D. Per germline, CDR1 SGHTA and CDR2 FQGNSA. Trimming removed 3 bases from V and 4 bases from J, with 4 bases in between. The CDR3 is 12 amino acids.

This clone appeared a single time. V is TRBV6-2 or TRBV6-3 and J is TRBJ2-3; 7 positions agree with TRBD2. Trimming took 0 bases from V and 6 from J; bases not matched to a gene: 6. The CDR3 runs to 15 residues. The germline V gene has CDR1 MNHEY and CDR2 SVGEGT. CDR3: CASSYSSRGSDTQYF. The DNA of the CDR3 is TGTGCCAGCAGTTACTCGTCTCGCGGGAGCGATACGCAGTATTTT.

The gene calls are TRBV4-2 and TRBJ2-7, with 8 bases matching TRBD1. The CDR3 is 15 amino acids. Germline V gives CDR1 LGHNA, CDR2 YNFKEQ. Losses at the gene ends were 1 base for V and 1 base for J; bases not matched to a gene: 3. CDR3 DNA sequence: TGTGCCAGCAGCCAAGTCCGGACAGGGTCCTACGAGCAGTACTTC. It translates to CASSQVRTGSYEQYF.

V gene TRBV7-2 combines with J gene TRBJ2-7; 7 bases align to TRBD2. The CDR3 covers 13 residues. Trimming cost V 5 bases and J 4 bases; bases outside gene matches: 5. Looked up from germline, CDR1 is SGHTA and CDR2 is FQGNSA. The CDR3 here is CASSRRGMYEQYF. CDR3 DNA sequence: TGTGCCAGCAGCCGGCGGGGGATGTACGAGCAGTACTTC.

This chain uses TRBV7-9 with TRBJ2-6, with D perhaps TRBD2 (6 bases). CDR3 length: 15 residues. The V end was cut by 4 bases, the J end by 2 bases, with 9 bases between. Germline loops: CDR1 SEHNR, CDR2 FQNEAQ (reference sequence). CDR3 in amino acids: CASSSPGAGANVLTF. For the CDR3, the DNA is TGTGCCAGCAGCTCCCCGGGGGCTGGGGCCAACGTCCTGACTTTC.

The table lists this clone with a few counts. The V and J genes are TRBV19 and TRBJ2-4; D is undetermined. The CDR3 contains 13 residues. V gave up 10 bases and J gave up 6 bases, with 16 bases separating them. Germline V gene sequence: CDR1 LNHDA, CDR2 SQIVND (reference sequence). The CDR3 coding sequence is TGTGCCACCAACCCCGGAGTTGGAAACATTCAGTACTTC. Its protein is CATNPGVGNIQYF. The entire variable domain, with the rest obtained from reference TRBV19 and TRBJ2-4, is as follows: DGGITQSPKYLFRKEGQNVTLSCEQNLNHDAMYWYRQDPGQGLRLIYYSQIVNDFQKGDIAEGYSVSREKKESFPLTVTSAQKNPTAFYLCATNPGVGNIQYFGAGTRLSVL.

The V gene is TRBV15, the J gene TRBJ2-4, with D possibly TRBD1 on 5 matching bases. Trimming took off 0 bases at V and 0 bases at J, with 12 bases between the two ends. This CDR3 comprises 17 residues. The germline gives CDR1 LNHNV, CDR2 YYDKDF (reference sequence). In DNA, the CDR3 is TGTGCCACCAGCAGAGATAGGGCAGGGCTAGCCAAAAACATTCAGTACTTC. It is translated as CATSRDRAGLAKNIQYF.

The count of this clone is one. The CDR3 sequence: CASTLGAGLAERGKYF. CDR3 nucleotides: TGTGCCAGCACCCTGGGGGCAGGACTAGCGGAGAGGGGGAAGTATTTT. The chain links TRBV28 to TRBJ2-3; 10 positions match TRBD2. Trimming at V came to 7 bases and at J to 13 bases, leaving 20 bases not matched to a gene. Germline CDR1 and CDR2: MDHEN and SYDVKM. The CDR3 runs 16 residues.

The gene calls are TRBV5-1 and TRBJ2-7; D perhaps matches TRBD2 (5 bases). Trimming removed 4 bases from V and 4 bases from J, with 15 bases in between. The V gene's germline CDR1 is SGHRS and CDR2 YFSETQ. This CDR3 comprises 14 residues. The chain's CDR3 is CASSPRTGGYEQYF. The CDR3, as DNA: TGCGCCAGCAGCCCAAGGACGGGCGGGTACGAGCAGTACTTC.